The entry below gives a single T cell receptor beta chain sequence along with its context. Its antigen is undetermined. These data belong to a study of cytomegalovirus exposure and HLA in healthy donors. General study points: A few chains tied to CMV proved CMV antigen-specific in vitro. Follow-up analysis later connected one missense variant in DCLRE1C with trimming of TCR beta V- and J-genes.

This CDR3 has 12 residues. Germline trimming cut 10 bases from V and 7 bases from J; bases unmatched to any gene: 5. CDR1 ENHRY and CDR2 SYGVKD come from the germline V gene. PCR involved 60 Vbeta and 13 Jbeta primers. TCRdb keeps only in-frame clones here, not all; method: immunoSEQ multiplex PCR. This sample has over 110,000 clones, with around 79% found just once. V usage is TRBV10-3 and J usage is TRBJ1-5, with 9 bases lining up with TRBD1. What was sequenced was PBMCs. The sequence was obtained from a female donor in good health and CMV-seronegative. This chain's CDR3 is CATGTGRQPQHF. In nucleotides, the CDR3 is TGTGCCACTGGGACAGGGCGGCAGCCCCAGCATTTT.